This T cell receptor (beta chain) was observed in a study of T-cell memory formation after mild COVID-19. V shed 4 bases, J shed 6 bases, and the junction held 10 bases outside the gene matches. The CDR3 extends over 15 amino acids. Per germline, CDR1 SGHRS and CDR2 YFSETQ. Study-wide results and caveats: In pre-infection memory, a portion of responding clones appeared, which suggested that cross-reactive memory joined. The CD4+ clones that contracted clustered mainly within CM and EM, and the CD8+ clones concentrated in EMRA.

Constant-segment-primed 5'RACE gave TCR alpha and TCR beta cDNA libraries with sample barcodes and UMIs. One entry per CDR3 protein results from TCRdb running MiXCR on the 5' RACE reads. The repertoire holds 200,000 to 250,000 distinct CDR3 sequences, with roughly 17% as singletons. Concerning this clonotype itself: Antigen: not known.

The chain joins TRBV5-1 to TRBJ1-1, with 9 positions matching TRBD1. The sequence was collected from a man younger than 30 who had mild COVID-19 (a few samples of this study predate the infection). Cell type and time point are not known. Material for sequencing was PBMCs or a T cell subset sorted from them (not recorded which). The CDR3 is CASSRINRGRAEAFF. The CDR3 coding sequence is TGCGCCAGCAGCCGAATTAACAGGGGGCGGGCTGAAGCTTTCTTT.